What follows are 17 T cell receptor beta chains derived from one specimen sequenced in a study of liver allograft versus peripheral blood T cells. Study information: Transplanted livers held T cell receptor repertoires, and these were compared with repertoires in recipients' peripheral blood.

TCRdb re-analysed the reads in MiXCR, keeping a single row per CDR3 protein. Of thousands of distinct CDR3 sequences listed, around 18% are singletons. The receptors originated from a human patient who had a liver transplant. The T cells may come from the graft donor.

The chain carries TRBV6-5 and TRBJ1-3; 9 bases map to TRBD1. The CDR3 totals 15 residues. Looked up from germline, CDR1 is MNHEY and CDR2 is SVGAGI. Losses at the gene ends were 2 bases for V and 3 bases for J; bases not matched to a gene: 2. The CDR3 nucleotides read TGTGCCAGCAGTTACGGGACAGGGTATGGAAACACCATATATTTT. Its protein product is CASSYGTGYGNTIYF.

This clonotype showed up many times. The chain recombines TRBV7-9 with TRBJ1-2; no firm D call. Trimming pared 5 bases from V and 2 bases from J, leaving 9 bases between. The CDR3 contains 13 residues. CDR1 and CDR2 from the germline V gene are SEHNR and FQNEAQ (reference sequence). The CDR3 spells CASSPPGNYGYTF. The DNA for the CDR3 is TGTGCCAGCAGCCCCCCGGGCAACTATGGCTACACCTTC.

This clonotype was detected many times. This sequence joins TRBV27 and TRBJ1-2; D call uncertain. The germline V gene has CDR1 MNHEY and CDR2 SMNVEV (reference sequence). The CDR3 totals 14 residues. The V end lost 2 bases, the J end lost 5 bases, and 12 bases lay between the germline ends. The CDR3 is CASSLTGMGYGYTF. DNA for the CDR3: TGTGCCAGCAGTTTAACTGGGATGGGGTATGGCTACACCTTC.

This clonotype was observed many times. V is TRBV19 and J is TRBJ1-2; no firm D call. Germline V gene data show CDR1 as LNHDA and CDR2 as SQIVND (reference sequence). The CDR3 runs 11 residues. Trimming shortened V by 5 bases and J by 6 bases, and 7 bases separated the two germline ends. In DNA form, the CDR3 reads TGTGCCAGTAGTTGGGGTAATGGCTACACCTTC. It translates to CASSWGNGYTF.

This clonotype was seen a handful of times. In DNA form, the CDR3 reads TGTGCCAGCAGTTACGAGGTAATCGGGGACGCCTCCTACGAGCAGTACTTC. Translation gives CASSYEVIGDASYEQYF. The chain is built from TRBV6-6 and TRBJ2-7; D tentatively fits TRBD1 or TRBD2 (5 bases each). Germline V gives CDR1 MNHNY, CDR2 SVGAGI (reference sequence). V was clipped by 2 bases and J by 0 bases, with 17 bases between them. The CDR3 runs to 17 residues.

This clonotype is categorized as medium-sized. This chain joins TRBV6-6 and TRBJ1-1; no definite D call. CDR3 length: 13 residues. Germline V CDR1 and CDR2: MNHNY, SVGAGI (reference sequence). The V end was cut by 8 bases, the J end by 5 bases, with 15 bases between. The CDR3 protein is CASRSDGGTEAFF. CDR3 bases: TGTGCCAGCCGGTCGGACGGTGGGACTGAAGCTTTCTTT.

In this sample, this clonotype turned up many times. This chain links TRBV30 with TRBJ2-1; TRBD2 aligns across 8 bases. CDR1 is GTSNPN and CDR2 is SVGIG in the germline V gene (reference sequence). The CDR3 runs 15 residues. The trim removed 0 bases at V and 6 bases at J, leaving 7 bases unmatched. The CDR3 protein is CAWSVGSGTGNEQFF. CDR3 bases: TGTGCCTGGAGTGTCGGTAGCGGGACTGGCAATGAGCAGTTCTTC.

This rearrangement joins TRBV30 to TRBJ1-4; 7 bases line up with TRBD1. CDR3 length: 15 amino acids. V gave up 3 bases and J gave up 4 bases; unmatched junction bases: 8. The germline V gene encodes CDR1 GTSNPN and CDR2 SVGIG (reference sequence). CDR3 in DNA: TGTGCCTGGAGCCTACAGGGGAAACTTAATGAAAAACTGTTTTTT. Translating it yields CAWSLQGKLNEKLFF.

The V and J genes are TRBV6-1 and TRBJ1-1, with 7 nucleotides matching TRBD1. From germline, CDR1 is MNHNS and CDR2 SASEGT. This CDR3 has 14 amino acids. Losses at the gene ends were 6 bases for V and 4 bases for J; bases not matched to a gene: 8. CDR3 in amino acids: CASRRPRGGTEAFF. The CDR3, as DNA: TGTGCCAGCAGACGCCCCAGGGGGGGCACTGAAGCTTTCTTT.

This clonotype was seen many times. The rearrangement joins TRBV6-5 to TRBJ1-1; D gene uncertain. The CDR3 consists of 13 residues. The V end lost 2 bases, the J end lost 3 bases, and 7 bases lay between the germline ends. The germline V gene encodes CDR1 MNHEY and CDR2 SVGAGI. CDR3 sequence: CASSYEGYTEAFF. The DNA for the CDR3 is TGTGCCAGCAGTTACGAGGGTTACACTGAAGCTTTCTTT.

V is TRBV15 and J is TRBJ1-1; D unresolved. V lost 0 bases and J 6 bases, leaving 5 bases between the germline ends. Germline V gene sequence: CDR1 LNHNV, CDR2 YYDKDF (reference sequence). This CDR3 has 12 residues. As DNA, the CDR3 is TGTGCCACCAGCAGAGATAGTCCTGAAGCTTTCTTT. This encodes CATSRDSPEAFF.

This clonotype has only a few counts. The chain employs TRBV27 and TRBJ1-1; 7 bases agree with TRBD1. Germline V gene data show CDR1 as MNHEY and CDR2 as SMNVEV (reference sequence). The CDR3 consists of 14 residues. V dropped 7 bases and J dropped 5; count of bases not matched to a gene: 10. The CDR3 DNA sequence: TGTGCCAGCACCAATCAGGGGGGGGAGACTGAAGCTTTCTTT. Its protein is CASTNQGGETEAFF.

The chain has TRBV12-3 or TRBV12-4 and TRBJ1-5; possible D gene TRBD1, 6 bases. CDR3 length equals 14 residues. V was shortened by 1 base and J by 9 bases, with 13 bases between the two germline ends. The CDR3 protein is CASSLGRGGRPQHF. CDR3 nucleotides: TGTGCCAGCAGTTTAGGCAGGGGAGGTCGGCCCCAGCATTTT.

Note on this clonotype: This could be a read error, since a much larger clone is one nucleotide away. This chain joins TRBV5-4 and TRBJ1-6; D remains unclear. The CDR3 runs 14 residues. From germline, CDR1 is SGHNT and CDR2 YYREEE (reference sequence). The CDR3 region is CASSPRTAGSPHHF. Here the CDR3 DNA reads TGTGCCAGCAGCCCGAGGACCGCCGGTTCACCCCACCACTTT.

This clonotype is labeled as medium-sized. The chain links TRBV18 to TRBJ2-1; D unclear. This CDR3 comprises 15 residues. The germline gives CDR1 KGHSH, CDR2 LQKENI. Deletions cut 3 bases from V and 0 bases from J, with 9 bases between. In DNA form, the CDR3 reads TGTGCCAGCTCACCTATGACACGCTCCTACAATGAGCAGTTCTTC. It encodes CASSPMTRSYNEQFF.

This clonotype has a handful of counts. V is TRBV27 and J is TRBJ2-7, with a weak D call TRBD1 (6 bases). This CDR3 spans 13 amino acids. Germline-derived CDR1 and CDR2 are MNHEY and SMNVEV (reference sequence). V was pared by 3 bases and J by 2 bases, with 8 bases between. The CDR3 region is CASSLQGTYEQYF. CDR3 DNA sequence: TGTGCCAGCAGTTTGCAGGGGACCTACGAGCAGTACTTC.

The chain carries TRBV20-1 and TRBJ1-5; 7 positions agree with TRBD1. The V gene's germline CDR1 is DFQATT and CDR2 SNEGSKA (reference sequence). V shed 1 base and J 5 bases; nucleotides not matched to a gene: 8. This CDR3 has 15 residues. The CDR3 sequence is CSARVDRVGYQPQHF. The CDR3 coding sequence is TGCAGTGCTAGAGTCGACAGGGTGGGATATCAGCCCCAGCATTTT.